The 26 T cell receptor beta chains presented below share a single source sample, sequenced in a study of molecular identifiers for immune sequencing clone quantification. TCRdb passed the PCR reads through MiXCR, listing each CDR3 protein once. The sample contains 400,000 to 600,000 distinct CDR3 sequences, around 25% of which appear only once. The specimen sequenced was naive CD8+ T cells from blood, with Jurkat cell RNA spiked in. Specified subset: FACS-sorted CD8+CD4-CCR7+CD45RA+ naive T cells. These receptor sequences come from a human donor in good health. Some libraries in this study had Jurkat cell RNA spiked in.

This clonotype was counted at least ten times. The rearrangement uses TRBV7-6 and TRBJ2-7; 7 nucleotides align to TRBD1. CDR3 length: 14 residues. J lost 5 bases, V lost 5 bases, and 9 bases had no gene match. Germline V gene data show CDR1 as SGHVS and CDR2 as FNYEAQ. The CDR3 region has the DNA TGTGCCAGCAGCCTCCCGGGACAGCCCCACGAGCAGTACTTC. Its translation is CASSLPGQPHEQYF.

Regarding this clonotype: An end of the junction differs from the germline gene, which may be a read error. Here the CDR3 reads CASSLGGNTEASF. In DNA, the CDR3 is TGTGCCAGCAGTTTGGGGGGGAACACTGAAGCTTCCTTT. The V gene is TRBV12-3 or TRBV12-4, the J gene TRBJ1-1, with a possible D match to TRBD1 (5 bases). The CDR3 totals 13 residues.

This clonotype has at least ten counts. This chain connects TRBV7-2 to TRBJ2-7; TRBD2 might be the D (5 bases). In germline, CDR1 is SGHTA, CDR2 FQGNSA. The CDR3 runs to 13 residues. V lost 5 bases to trimming and J lost 6 bases, with 14 bases between them. CDR3 sequence reads: CASSLGLLGEQYF. The CDR3 region has the DNA TGTGCCAGCAGCCTCGGACTGCTGGGCGAGCAGTACTTC.

The table lists this clonotype with a few counts. CDR3 in amino acids: CASSKSSQGFYEQYF. The CDR3 coding sequence is TGTGCCAGCAGCAAATCATCCCAGGGTTTCTACGAGCAGTACTTC. This chain joins TRBV21-1 and TRBJ2-7; the table gives TRBD1 as D, unverified against the DNA. TRBV21-1 corresponds to a pseudogene. This CDR3 region has 15 residues.

For the CDR3, the DNA is TGTGCCAGCAGTTTTTTTCACAGGGTCACAGATACGCAGTATTTT. Translating gives CASSFFHRVTDTQYF. The genes are TRBV27 and TRBJ2-3; D is perhaps TRBD1 (6 bases). The V end was cut by 3 bases, the J end by 2 bases, with 12 bases between. The CDR3 sequence is 15 residues long. CDR1 MNHEY and CDR2 SMNVEV come from the germline V gene (reference sequence).

This clonotype has at least ten counts. The chain has TRBV4-3 and TRBJ1-1; D ambiguous. The germline V gene has CDR1 LGHNA and CDR2 YSLEER. CDR3 length: 15 amino acids. The ends were cut back, 0 bases at V and 3 bases at J, with 11 bases in the middle. The CDR3 DNA follows: TGCGCCAGCAGCCAAGATTTCCTGGGGTACACTGAAGCTTTCTTT. Translated, it gives CASSQDFLGYTEAFF.

Ten or more counts support this clonotype. J is TRBJ2-7 and V is TRBV28; 7 bases align to TRBD2. The CDR3 spans 13 residues. V was pared by 8 bases and J by 6 bases, with 10 bases of the junction left unmatched. Germline CDR1 is MDHEN and CDR2 is SYDVKM. DNA of the CDR3: TGTGCCAGCGGGGAGGGCAGGGTGTTCGAGCAGTACTTC. Residues: CASGEGRVFEQYF. Full variable domain (remainder filled in from reference TRBV28 and TRBJ2-7): DVKVTQSSRYLVKRTGEKVFLECVQDMDHENMFWYRQDPGLGLRLIYFSYDVKMKEKGDIPEGYSVSREKKERFSLILESASTNQTSMYLCASGEGRVFEQYFGPGTRLTVT.

The V gene is TRBV6-1, the J gene TRBJ1-2, with D possibly being TRBD1 (6 bases). The CDR3 extends over 18 amino acids. Trimming pared 4 bases from V and 4 bases from J, leaving 25 bases between. Germline V CDR1 and CDR2: MNHNS, SASEGT. The CDR3 region has the DNA TGTGCCAGCAGTGGATTCGGGGGGCCGTTATTTCAAGGCTATGGCTACACCTTC. Translated, it gives CASSGFGGPLFQGYGYTF.

This clonotype turned up a few times. The rearrangement links TRBV28 to TRBJ1-5, with unresolved D. Trimming stripped 6 bases from V and 2 bases from J, with 11 bases between. CDR3 length: 14 amino acids. The germline gives CDR1 MDHEN, CDR2 SYDVKM. The CDR3 nucleotides read TGTGCCAGCAGCCCCCAGCAGGGCAATCAGCCCCAGCATTTT. This gives the protein CASSPQQGNQPQHF.

In this sample, this clonotype turned up many times. The V gene is TRBV4-3, the J gene TRBJ1-4, with D tentatively TRBD1 (5 bases). Germline CDR1 and CDR2: LGHNA and YSLEER. The CDR3 contains 12 residues. V gave up 2 bases and J gave up 14 bases, with 12 bases separating them. DNA for the CDR3: TGCGCCAGCAGCCAAATTTCAGGGATGCTGTTTTTT. It encodes CASSQISGMLFF.

This clonotype has more than one count but fewer than ten. The rearrangement uses TRBV19 and TRBJ2-2; D gene unclear. Trimming cost V 0 bases and J 7 bases, with 12 bases left between them. The CDR3 covers 15 residues. Per the germline V gene, CDR1 is LNHDA and CDR2 is SQIVND (reference sequence). CDR3: CASSIESIFIGELFF. CDR3 nucleotide sequence: TGTGCCAGTAGTATAGAAAGTATTTTTATCGGGGAGCTGTTTTTT.

About this clonotype itself: The junction does not match germline at one end; this may be a read error. CDR3 nucleotides: TGTGCCGGCAGTTACTCCCGGGACACCTCCTACGCGCAGTACTTC. It codes for CAGSYSRDTSYAQYF. The chain is built from TRBV6-2 or TRBV6-3 and TRBJ2-7; tentatively, D is TRBD1 (6 bases). The germline V gene has CDR1 MNHEY and CDR2 SVGEGT. The CDR3 consists of 15 residues.

The J gene is TRBJ2-7, the V gene TRBV23-1; possibly TRBD2 for D (6 bases). TRBV23-1 is an ORF; its function is uncertain. The CDR3 is 16 amino acids. The V end was cut by 2 bases, the J end by 4 bases, with 18 bases between. The CDR3 spells CASSQNPAGLPYEQYF. CDR3 coding DNA: TGCGCCAGCAGTCAAAACCCCGCGGGACTCCCTTACGAGCAGTACTTC.

This clonotype came up many times. The rearrangement links TRBV27 to TRBJ2-7, with D possibly TRBD1 on 5 matching bases. The germline gives CDR1 MNHEY, CDR2 SMNVEV (reference sequence). This CDR3 has 15 residues. V was clipped by 6 bases and J by 0 bases, with 15 bases between them. The CDR3, as DNA: TGTGCCAGCAGCTCTAGGGGCGGTAGCTCCTACGAGCAGTACTTC. Translation: CASSSRGGSSYEQYF.

This clonotype was seen repeatedly, ten times or more. CDR3 sequence: CASSLGLATTDTQYF. The CDR3 DNA reads TGCGCCAGCAGCTTGGGACTAGCGACCACAGATACGCAGTATTTT. The chain has TRBV5-1 and TRBJ2-3; 8 nucleotides match TRBD2. The junction had 2 bases not matched to a gene; V was cut back by 0 bases and J by 2 bases. The CDR3 is made up of 15 amino acids. Looked up from germline, CDR1 is SGHRS and CDR2 is YFSETQ.

Many counts were recorded for this clonotype. The rearrangement uses TRBV20-1 and TRBJ2-7; D might be TRBD2 (6 bases). CDR3 size: 14 residues. Germline CDR1 reads DFQATT; CDR2 reads SNEGSKA (reference sequence). Trimming stripped 1 base from V and 0 bases from J, with 10 bases between. CDR3 residues: CSARVRGSSYEQYF. In DNA, the CDR3 is TGCAGTGCTAGAGTTCGGGGGAGCTCCTACGAGCAGTACTTC.

The chain combines TRBV4-3 with TRBJ2-2, with D unresolved. V was trimmed by 0 bases and J by 3 bases, leaving 8 bases between them. This CDR3 region has 15 residues. Germline V lookup: CDR1 LGHNA, CDR2 YSLEER. CDR3 sequence (DNA): TGCGCCAGCAGCCAAGATGGGCCCCACACCGGGGAGCTGTTTTTT. Its protein is CASSQDGPHTGELFF.

Many counts were recorded for this clonotype. The chain couples TRBV5-4 to TRBJ2-7, with D perhaps matching TRBD1 (5 bases). The germline V gene encodes CDR1 SGHNT and CDR2 YYREEE (reference sequence). V was trimmed by 0 bases and J by 5 bases, leaving 9 bases between them. CDR3 size: 13 residues. The CDR3 sequence: CASSLEGSDEQYF. CDR3 in DNA: TGTGCCAGCAGCTTGGAGGGGTCAGACGAGCAGTACTTC.

Comment on this clonotype: A much larger clone lies a single base off, so this may be a read error. J is TRBJ2-7 and V is TRBV2; possibly TRBD2 for D (5 bases). The germline V gene encodes CDR1 SNHLY and CDR2 FYNNEI. The CDR3 spans 15 residues. The CDR3 bases are TGTGCCAGCAGTTCAGGCAGCTCTAGCTCCTACGAGCGGTACTTC. Translation: CASSSGSSSSYERYF.

On this clonotype: A much larger clone sits a single nucleotide away, making a read error possible. This chain connects TRBV14 to TRBJ2-3; D unresolved. Germline CDR1 is SGHDN and CDR2 is FVKESK. This CDR3 comprises 15 residues. DNA of the CDR3: TGTGCCAGCGGCCAAGATCGGTTCATCACGGATACGCAGTATTTT. Translating it yields CASGQDRFITDTQYF.

This chain connects TRBV6-5 to TRBJ1-5, with D uncertain. Trimming removed 6 bases at V and 10 bases at J, with 16 bases between. The germline gives CDR1 MNHEY, CDR2 SVGAGI. The CDR3 has 13 residues. CDR3 nucleotide sequence: TGTGCCAGCAGCCTTCAAGCGGCCTCTCCCCAGCATTTT. Translated, it gives CASSLQAASPQHF.

This clonotype showed up just a few times. V is TRBV9 and J is TRBJ1-5, with 7 bases fitting TRBD1. CDR1 is SGDLS and CDR2 is YYNGEE in the germline V gene. The junction had 14 bases not matched to a gene; V was cut back by 8 bases and J by 0 bases. CDR3 length: 17 residues. The CDR3 DNA is TGTGCCAGAGGGGACAGAGAACACCTTTATAGCAATCAGCCCCAGCATTTT. Amino acids: CARGDREHLYSNQPQHF.

This clonotype was counted ten times or more. The chain is built from TRBV12-3 or TRBV12-4 and TRBJ2-3; no clear D. The V end lost 2 bases, the J end lost 1 base, and 4 bases lay between the germline ends. The CDR3 contains 13 residues. The CDR3 DNA sequence: TGTGCCAGCAGTTTATTTCGCACAGATACGCAGTATTTT. Translating gives CASSLFRTDTQYF.

This clonotype has at least ten counts. J is TRBJ2-7 and V is TRBV7-2, with 7 bases that match TRBD2. Looked up from germline, CDR1 is SGHTA and CDR2 is FQGNSA. This CDR3 has 16 residues. J lost 3 bases, V lost 5 bases, and 13 bases had no gene match. The CDR3 loop reads CASSGGLVGGYYEQYF. CDR3 nucleotide sequence: TGTGCCAGCAGCGGGGGACTGGTGGGAGGGTACTACGAGCAGTACTTC. Supplemented by reference TRBV7-2 and TRBJ2-7, the full variable domain reads GAGVSQSPSNKVTEKGKDVELRCDPISGHTALYWYRQSLGQGLEFLIYFQGNSAPDKSGLPSDRFSAERTGGSVSTLTIQRTQQEDSAVYLCASSGGLVGGYYEQYFGPGTRLTVT.

A word on this clonotype: A read error is possible here, since a much larger clone lies one base away. The chain links TRBV20-1 to TRBJ2-7; 7 positions match TRBD2. The CDR3 totals 14 residues. V was pared by 5 bases and J by 0 bases, with 7 bases of the junction left unmatched. Germline V CDR1 and CDR2: DFQATT, SNEGSKA (reference sequence). DNA of the CDR3: TGCAGTGCTCAAGTGGGAGGGACCTCCTACGAGCAGTACTTC. Its translation is CSAQVGGTSYEQYF.

The V and J genes are TRBV19 and TRBJ2-7; 9 positions match TRBD2. Looked up from germline, CDR1 is LNHDA and CDR2 is SQIVND (reference sequence). This CDR3 comprises 15 residues. Trimming removed 3 bases from V and 2 bases from J; junction bases left unmatched: 5. CDR3 amino acids: CASSISTSGTYEQYF. The CDR3 DNA reads as TGTGCCAGTAGTATTTCGACTAGCGGTACCTACGAGCAGTACTTC.